These 18 T cell receptor beta chains were all obtained from the same sample, sequenced in a study of cytomegalovirus exposure and HLA in healthy donors. Clones were sequenced by immunoSEQ multiplex PCR, and TCRdb holds only the in-frame ones, with some missing. The sample yields under 400,000 clones, roughly 90% seen once. The source material was PBMCs. The receptors originated from a young woman in good health and CMV-seronegative.

V and J are TRBV6-5 and TRBJ2-5; 11 bases agree with TRBD2. J lost 7 bases, V lost 5 bases, and 6 bases had no gene match. This CDR3 is built from 14 residues. Germline values: CDR1 MNHEY, CDR2 SVGAGI. The CDR3 loop is CASSKPGLAATQYF. The CDR3 DNA follows: TGTGCCAGCAGTAAACCGGGACTAGCGGCGACCCAGTACTTC.

Remarks on this clone: The same CDR3 is also encoded by other DNA sequences in this sample. The CDR3 loop is CASRLAGGSTGELFF. The CDR3, as DNA: TGTGCCAGCCGACTAGCGGGAGGGAGCACCGGGGAGCTGTTTTTT. This chain connects TRBV6-5 to TRBJ2-2; 14 nucleotides align to TRBD2. This CDR3 has 15 amino acids. J gave up 4 bases and V 8 bases, and 3 bases lay outside the gene matches. Germline CDR1 is MNHEY and CDR2 is SVGAGI.

The V and J genes are TRBV6-6 and TRBJ2-1; 10 nucleotides match TRBD2. Germline lookup yields CDR1 MNHNY and CDR2 SVGAGI (reference sequence). The V gene end was trimmed by 6 bases and the J gene end by 9 bases; junction bases not matched to a gene: 11. CDR3 length equals 15 residues. The CDR3 DNA reads TGTGCCAGCAGCTCCTCTTTCTGGACTAGCGGTGAGCAGTTCTTC. Translated: CASSSSFWTSGEQFF.

The CDR3 here is CASSPTVYEQFF. CDR3 nucleotides: TGTGCCAGCAGCCCGACAGTTTATGAGCAGTTCTTC. The chain is built from TRBV7-9 and TRBJ2-1; weak D call: TRBD1 (5 bases). This CDR3 has 12 residues. Germline V lookup: CDR1 SEHNR, CDR2 FQNEAQ (reference sequence). V lost 5 bases and J lost 8, with 10 bases in between.

This chain connects TRBV6-1 to TRBJ1-2, with D perhaps matching TRBD1 (6 bases). Trimming took 1 base from V and 4 from J, leaving 13 bases between them. Germline assignment: CDR1 MNHNS and CDR2 SASEGT. The CDR3 contains 15 residues. CDR3 protein: CASSEVAGQLYGYTF. The CDR3 nucleotides are TGTGCCAGCAGTGAAGTCGCCGGACAGCTCTATGGCTACACCTTC.

The chain's CDR3 is CASRSPTYEQYF. DNA for the CDR3: TGTGCCAGCCGAAGCCCAACTTACGAGCAGTACTTC. The chain recombines TRBV6-1 with TRBJ2-7; D unclear. Germline assignment: CDR1 MNHNS and CDR2 SASEGT. V lost 8 bases, J lost 4 bases, and 12 bases lay in between. The CDR3 loop spans 12 amino acids.

This chain links TRBV28 with TRBJ2-1, with 7 bases identical to TRBD2. The ends lost 1 base at V and 2 bases at J; junction bases unmatched: 5. The CDR3 length is 16 residues. Per germline, CDR1 MDHEN and CDR2 SYDVKM. CDR3 protein: CASSLYAGVTYNEQFF. The CDR3 DNA reads as TGTGCCAGCAGTTTATATGCGGGAGTGACCTACAATGAGCAGTTCTTC.

This clone was observed a single time. The CDR3 sequence: CASSLGYEQFF. The CDR3 DNA sequence: TGCGCCAGCAGCCTCGGTTATGAGCAGTTCTTC. The chain employs TRBV5-1 and TRBJ2-1; no firm D call. The V end was cut by 4 bases, the J end by 8 bases, with 7 bases between. The CDR3 loop spans 11 amino acids. CDR1 is SGHRS and CDR2 is YFSETQ in the germline V gene.

This clone appeared once. CDR3 in amino acids: CASSPFNSNQPQHF. CDR3 in DNA: TGTGCCAGCTCACCATTTAACAGTAATCAGCCCCAGCATTTT. The chain uses TRBV18 and TRBJ1-5; D remains ambiguous. The CDR3 consists of 14 residues. The V gene lost 2 bases and the J gene lost 4 bases, with 9 bases spanning the gap. CDR1 KGHSH and CDR2 LQKENI come from the germline V gene.

This chain connects TRBV30 to TRBJ1-5; 7 bases are shared with TRBD1. J gave up 4 bases and V 2 bases, and 8 bases lay outside the gene matches. The CDR3 consists of 15 residues. Germline V lookup: CDR1 GTSNPN, CDR2 SVGIG (reference sequence). CDR3 sequence reads: CAWSPKGTANQPQHF. Here the CDR3 DNA reads TGTGCCTGGAGTCCCAAAGGGACAGCTAATCAGCCCCAGCATTTT.

This chain links TRBV5-6 with TRBJ2-7, with 9 nucleotides matching TRBD2. CDR3 length: 17 amino acids. Germline V gives CDR1 SGHDT, CDR2 YYEEEE. With V trimmed by 1 base and J by 0 bases, 8 bases remained unmatched. The CDR3 coding sequence is TGTGCCAGCAGCTTGATGGTAGCGGGAGCGCTCTCCTACGAGCAGTACTTC. This translates into CASSLMVAGALSYEQYF.

The CDR3 bases are TGTGCCAGCAGTTTATTTCGCGGGGGGCCCTATGGCTACACCTTC. This gives the protein CASSLFRGGPYGYTF. The rearrangement joins TRBV28 to TRBJ1-2, with D perhaps TRBD1 (6 bases). The CDR3 has 15 residues. V was shortened by 1 base and J by 4 bases, with 13 bases between the two germline ends. CDR1 and CDR2 from the germline V gene are MDHEN and SYDVKM.

The V call is TRBV2, the J call TRBJ1-2; D gene ambiguous. V was cut by 5 bases and J by 2 bases, with 9 bases left in between. The germline CDR1 and CDR2 sequences are SNHLY and FYNNEI. This CDR3 spans 13 amino acids. The CDR3 bases are TGTGCCAGCAGTCCAGGCTACAACTATGGCTACACCTTC. Its translation: CASSPGYNYGYTF.

The V and J genes are TRBV9 and TRBJ2-7; D gene ambiguous. The CDR3 runs to 13 residues. The ends were cut back, 3 bases at V and 2 bases at J, with 9 bases in the middle. Germline V gene lookup returns CDR1 SGDLS and CDR2 YYNGEE. CDR3 nucleotide sequence: TGTGCCAGCAGCGGAGAGGATCCCTACGAGCAGTACTTC. Encoded protein: CASSGEDPYEQYF.

V usage is TRBV27 and J usage is TRBJ2-3; 8 bases map to TRBD2. This CDR3 region has 15 residues. CDR1 MNHEY and CDR2 SMNVEV come from the germline V gene (reference sequence). With 6 bases clipped from V and 13 bases from J, the junction kept 18 bases outside the gene matches. Here the CDR3 DNA reads TGTGCCAGCAGGCCGCTACGACGGGAGGGGATCGGAGAGTATTTT. It yields the protein CASRPLRREGIGEYF.

The chain has TRBV25-1 and TRBJ2-3, with 9 positions matching TRBD1. This CDR3 region has 13 residues. The junction had 5 bases not matched to a gene; V was cut back by 7 bases and J by 6 bases. Germline CDR1 MGHDK, CDR2 SYGVNS. CDR3 amino acids: CASNTGGVDTQYF. CDR3 DNA: TGTGCCAGCAACACAGGGGGCGTGGATACGCAGTATTTT.

V is TRBV30 and J is TRBJ1-1; possible D gene TRBD1, 5 bases. V was trimmed by 1 base and J by 8 bases, leaving 11 bases between them. CDR3 size: 12 residues. Germline assignment: CDR1 GTSNPN and CDR2 SVGIG (reference sequence). As DNA, the CDR3 is TGTGCCTGGAGTGGGCAGGGAGGGGAAGCTTTCTTT. This encodes CAWSGQGGEAFF.

This clone appeared once. This rearrangement joins TRBV14 to TRBJ2-7; TRBD2 aligns across 8 bases. V was clipped by 2 bases and J by 2 bases; unmatched bases: 8. Germline lookup yields CDR1 SGHDN and CDR2 FVKESK. CDR3 length: 16 amino acids. CDR3 sequence reads: CASSQFSGKGTYEQYF. The CDR3 DNA reads as TGTGCCAGCAGCCAATTTAGCGGGAAAGGAACCTACGAGCAGTACTTC.